This TCR beta chain was found in a study of cytomegalovirus exposure and HLA in healthy donors. Study-wide results and caveats: The classifier, whose performance was assessed in both the original and validation cohorts, reportedly diagnosed cytomegalovirus status with high specificity and sensitivity. The investigators catalogued 150 to 200 TCR beta chains as cytomegalovirus-associated. Rare sequences made up most TCRs, while some public TCRs were found in many donors.

CDR1 is WSHSY, CDR2 SAAADI, per germline. V lost 5 bases, J lost 5 bases, and 7 bases lay in between. The CDR3 spans 13 residues. On this clone itself: The antigen remains unidentified.

TCRdb's table, derived via immunoSEQ multiplex PCR, lists solely in-frame clones and lacks some. This table holds about 140,000 clones, 70% to 90% found once. This TCR came from a woman aged 25-40 years in good health and CMV-seronegative. The material sequenced was PBMCs. The V gene is TRBV10-2, the J gene TRBJ1-6; a weak D match, TRBD1 (6 bases). The CDR3 DNA reads TGCGCCAGCAGTACAGGGAATAATTCACCCCTCCACTTT. It specifies CASSTGNNSPLHF.